What follows is one T cell receptor (beta chain) and its context. Its specificity is not known. The data are from a study of Tregs in tolerant kidney transplant recipients. Study outcomes and limitations: Findings come from small patient numbers and require larger validation. Expanding Tregs on activated donor B cells appeared to best identify donor-specific TCRbeta clones.

The repertoire was sequenced with immunoSEQ multiplex PCR; TCRdb's copy has only in-frame clones and lacks some. The data contain 80,000 to 90,000 clones, around 94% of them seen just once; the ten biggest clones take up roughly 5%. Unstimulated regulatory T cells (CD4+CD25+CD127-), CD4+CD25- non-regulatory cells, CD4 and CD8 cells were FACS-sorted from thawed PBMCs. The germline gives CDR1 MNHEY, CDR2 SMNVEV (reference sequence). This CDR3 is built from 13 residues. V was shortened by 3 bases and J by 4 bases, with 7 bases between the two germline ends. This TCR was recovered from a human donor in good health. Sequencing was performed on CD8+ T cells from blood. The chain carries TRBV27 and TRBJ2-1; the D is unclear. The CDR3 region has the DNA TGTGCCAGCAGTTTGCGCGTTTACAATGAGCAGTTCTTC. This gives the protein CASSLRVYNEQFF.